The 15 T cell receptor beta chains given below trace back to one sample, sequenced in a study of control samples from healthy donors and cancer patients. The repertoire was sequenced with immunoSEQ multiplex PCR; TCRdb's copy has only in-frame clones and lacks some. The table has tens of thousands of clones, approximately 84% seen once. The sample taken for sequencing was PBMCs. These receptors were obtained from a man between 65 and 79 years old with lung cancer.

The chain carries TRBV3-1 (or the pseudogene TRBV3-2) and TRBJ1-5; weak D call: TRBD1 (5 bases). V lost 6 bases, J lost 0 bases, and 12 bases lay in between. There are 15 residues in the CDR3. Germline-derived CDR1 and CDR2 are LGHDT and YNNKEL (reference sequence). This CDR3 is CASRSLQVSNQPQHF. Written as DNA, the CDR3 is TGTGCCAGCAGGTCATTACAGGTTAGCAATCAGCCCCAGCATTTT.

This rearrangement joins TRBV7-9 to TRBJ2-3; no clear D gene. V was shortened by 1 base and J by 0 bases, with 8 bases between the two germline ends. This CDR3 contains 15 residues. Germline V gene data show CDR1 as SEHNR and CDR2 as FQNEAQ (reference sequence). In nucleotides, the CDR3 is TGTGCCAGCAGCTTAGGCAGTATTAGCACAGATACGCAGTATTTT. It specifies CASSLGSISTDTQYF.

The CDR3 sequence: CASKDPRGETQYF. In nucleotides, the CDR3 is TGTGCCAGCAAAGACCCCAGGGGAGAGACCCAGTACTTC. The chain combines TRBV28 with TRBJ2-5; the D gene is possibly TRBD1 (6 bases). V was cut by 7 bases and J by 4 bases, with 13 bases left in between. This CDR3 is built from 13 residues. Looked up from germline, CDR1 is MDHEN and CDR2 is SYDVKM. The full variable domain, its missing parts supplied by reference TRBV28 and TRBJ2-5, is DVKVTQSSRYLVKRTGEKVFLECVQDMDHENMFWYRQDPGLGLRLIYFSYDVKMKEKGDIPEGYSVSREKKERFSLILESASTNQTSMYLCASKDPRGETQYFGPGTRLLVL.

The chain links TRBV5-6 to TRBJ2-1; 8 bases map to TRBD2. The V gene's germline CDR1 is SGHDT and CDR2 YYEEEE. V trimming: 0 bases; J trimming: 10 bases; junction bases outside the gene matches: 3. This CDR3 spans 13 amino acids. In DNA, the CDR3 is TGTGCCAGCAGCTTGGTCGGGGGGGTCGAGCAGTTCTTC. This codes for CASSLVGGVEQFF.

The chain couples TRBV19 to TRBJ2-2, with a weak D call TRBD1 (5 bases). Trimming removed 4 bases at V and 6 bases at J, with 9 bases between. CDR1 LNHDA and CDR2 SQIVND come from the germline V gene (reference sequence). The CDR3 has 13 amino acids. The CDR3 is CASSRRQSGELFF. The CDR3 DNA sequence: TGTGCCAGTAGTAGGAGACAGTCCGGGGAGCTGTTTTTT.

This sequence joins TRBV10-3 and TRBJ1-2; maybe TRBD1 (5 bases). The germline gives CDR1 ENHRY, CDR2 SYGVKD. The CDR3 sequence is 14 residues long. The V end was cut by 0 bases, the J end by 5 bases, with 10 bases between. CDR3 loop: CAISESTTGYGYTF. The CDR3 DNA reads as TGTGCCATCAGTGAGTCGACCACAGGATATGGCTACACCTTC.

The genes are TRBV5-8 and TRBJ2-3, with 7 positions matching TRBD1. This CDR3 region has 14 residues. V dropped 0 bases and J dropped 6; count of bases not matched to a gene: 4. Germline V gene lookup returns CDR1 SGHTS and CDR2 YDEGEE. CDR3 amino acids: CASSLGQGGDTQYF. The CDR3 bases are TGTGCCAGCAGCTTGGGACAGGGCGGGGATACGCAGTATTTT. Full variable domain (outside the CDR3, taken from reference TRBV5-8 and TRBJ2-3): EAGVTQSPTHLIKTRGQQATLRCSPISGHTSVYWYQQALGLGLQFLLWYDEGEERNRGNFPPRFSGRQFPNYSSELNVNALELEDSALYLCASSLGQGGDTQYFGPGTRLTVL.

The rearrangement joins TRBV11-2 to TRBJ2-5, with a weak D call TRBD2 (7 bases). V was trimmed by 1 base and J by 6 bases, leaving 21 bases between them. The CDR3 totals 17 residues. Germline CDR1 reads SGHAT; CDR2 reads FQNNGV. The CDR3 region is CASSLVRGASVRKTQYF. Written as DNA, the CDR3 is TGTGCCAGCAGCTTAGTCCGGGGGGCCTCGGTTAGGAAGACCCAGTACTTC. Drawing the rest from reference TRBV11-2 and TRBJ2-5, the complete variable domain is EAGVAQSPRYKIIEKRQSVAFWCNPISGHATLYWYQQILGQGPKLLIQFQNNGVVDDSQLPKDRFSAERLKGVDSTLKIQPAKLEDSAVYLCASSLVRGASVRKTQYFGPGTRLLVL.

The genes are TRBV2 and TRBJ1-4; D ambiguous. With 6 bases removed from V and 0 bases from J, the gap between germline ends came to 11 bases. This CDR3 has 15 amino acids. In germline, CDR1 is SNHLY, CDR2 FYNNEI. CDR3 nucleotide sequence: TGTGCCAGCAGAATGTACTCCTCAACTAATGAAAAACTGTTTTTT. It translates to CASRMYSSTNEKLFF.

The chain has TRBV19 and TRBJ1-2, with 8 bases fitting TRBD1. CDR3 length equals 13 residues. Per germline, CDR1 LNHDA and CDR2 SQIVND (reference sequence). Trimming at V came to 5 bases and at J to 6 bases, leaving 5 bases not matched to a gene. The CDR3 sequence is CASSPGGAHGYTF. Written as DNA, the CDR3 is TGTGCCAGTAGTCCAGGGGGCGCCCATGGCTACACCTTC.

With regard to this clone: Other DNA sequences within the sample encode an identical CDR3. The V gene is TRBV18, the J gene TRBJ1-5; the D is unclear. This CDR3 region has 13 residues. V lost 3 bases and J 1 base, leaving 4 bases between the germline ends. Germline V gene lookup returns CDR1 KGHSH and CDR2 LQKENI. CDR3 sequence: CASSPGSNQPQHF. The CDR3 bases are TGTGCCAGCTCACCGGGAAGCAATCAGCCCCAGCATTTT.

The rearrangement links TRBV30 to TRBJ1-5; D uncertain. The CDR3 is made up of 14 amino acids. CDR1 GTSNPN and CDR2 SVGIG come from the germline V gene (reference sequence). The ends were cut back, 2 bases at V and 6 bases at J, with 14 bases in the middle. CDR3 DNA: TGTGCCTGGAGTACCTCGGGGATGGGTCAGCCCCAGCATTTT. Protein: CAWSTSGMGQPQHF.

There are a few counts of this clone. The chain links TRBV6-2 or TRBV6-3 to TRBJ2-7; 7 positions agree with TRBD2. The CDR3 is 14 residues long. The germline gives CDR1 MNHEY, CDR2 SVGEGT. J was trimmed by 3 bases and V by 6 bases; bases with no gene match: 8. DNA of the CDR3: TGTGCCAGCAGCCTACGACGGGGGGACTACGAGCAGTACTTC. Protein: CASSLRRGDYEQYF.

V gene TRBV19 combines with J gene TRBJ1-5; D gene uncertain. Germline V lookup: CDR1 LNHDA, CDR2 SQIVND (reference sequence). Trimming left V 6 bases short and J 3 bases short, with 15 bases between. The CDR3 extends over 15 amino acids. CDR3 sequence (DNA): TGTGCCAGTAGGAGGGATTTCAGCGACAATCAGCCCCAGCATTTT. It specifies CASRRDFSDNQPQHF.

This clone showed up just once. The genes are TRBV9 and TRBJ2-7, with TRBD2 as a possible D gene (5 bases). The CDR3 contains 16 residues. The V gene lost 0 bases and the J gene lost 7 bases, with 20 bases spanning the gap. CDR1 and CDR2 (germline): SGDLS, YYNGEE. CDR3 sequence: CASSVDPNRGTREQYF. Written as DNA, the CDR3 is TGTGCCAGCAGCGTAGATCCCAATCGGGGAACCCGGGAGCAGTACTTC.